The rows below give T cell receptor beta chains drawn from one sample of a study of shared clonotypes between healthy human individuals. Sequenced by immunoSEQ multiplex PCR; TCRdb stores in-frame clones only, minus some. Among about 470,000 clones listed, around 75% were seen once. Sequencing was done on a sample of PBMCs. Receptors were obtained from a woman between 35 and 50 years old in good health. Some clones in this sample may be carry-over from other donors' samples. CDR3s include the opening cysteine and the closing phenylalanine or tryptophan. The order of the fields is V gene, J gene, CDR3 protein.

TRBV7-9	TRBJ2-7	CASSLVRGQGVEQYF
TRBV28	TRBJ2-5	CAGGAQETQYF
TRBV11-2	TRBJ2-1	CASSARLVGGGSEQFF
TRBV7-6	TRBJ2-3	CASSPFPITDTQYF
TRBV11-2	TRBJ2-1	CASSLSLNNDQFF
TRBV5-5	TRBJ1-3	CASSLVGASGNTIYF
TRBV6-5	TRBJ2-7	CASSSRTSGTSYEQYF
TRBV7-6	TRBJ2-1	CASSTGTSGRAGYNEQFF
TRBV28	TRBJ1-2	CASSLGGAGVYGYTF
TRBV14	TRBJ2-2	CASKGQGLPGELFF
TRBV28	TRBJ1-2	CASSPHRAGINYGYTF
TRBV9	TRBJ2-5	CASSVEPGETQYF
TRBV28	TRBJ2-7	CASSSTGLAELFSYEQYF